Sequencing of this T cell receptor (beta chain) was carried out in a study of OX40 agonist ivuxolimab in advanced cancers. Produced via immunoSEQ multiplex PCR; TCRdb's table is partial and in-frame only. The data contain 50,000 to 65,000 clones, roughly 91% of them singletons. Germline CDR1 is SEHNR and CDR2 is FQNEAQ (reference sequence). The CDR3 covers 16 residues. The V end lost 3 bases, the J end lost 0 bases, and 11 bases lay between the germline ends. This chain connects TRBV7-9 to TRBJ2-2; D not certain. The material was CD4+ or CD8+ T cells sorted from blood, obtained in a trial of the OX40 agonist ivuxolimab. This receptor was taken from an adult with an advanced solid tumor such as melanoma, head and neck, liver or kidney cancer. CDR3 sequence (DNA): TGTGCCAGCAGCTTGGGTGGGATAACGAACACCGGGGAGCTGTTTTTT. Amino acid sequence: CASSLGGITNTGELFF.